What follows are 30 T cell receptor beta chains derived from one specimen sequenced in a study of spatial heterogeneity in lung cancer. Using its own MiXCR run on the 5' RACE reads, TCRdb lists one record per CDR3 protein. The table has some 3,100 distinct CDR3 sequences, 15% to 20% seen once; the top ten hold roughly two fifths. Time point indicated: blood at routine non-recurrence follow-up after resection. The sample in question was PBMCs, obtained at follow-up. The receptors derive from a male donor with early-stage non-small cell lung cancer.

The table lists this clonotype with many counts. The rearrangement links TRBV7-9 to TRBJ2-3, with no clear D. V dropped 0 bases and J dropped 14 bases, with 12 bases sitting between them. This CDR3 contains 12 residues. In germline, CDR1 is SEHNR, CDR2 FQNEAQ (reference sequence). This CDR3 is CASSLAGSMVYF. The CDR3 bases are TGTGCCAGCAGCTTAGCGGGCTCTATGGTGTATTTT. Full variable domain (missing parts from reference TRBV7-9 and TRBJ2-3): DTGVSQNPRHKITKRGQNVTFRCDPISEHNRLYWYRQTLGQGPEFLTYFQNEAQLEKSRLLSDRFSAERPKGSFSTLEIQRTEQGDSAMYLCASSLAGSMVYFGPGTRLTVL.

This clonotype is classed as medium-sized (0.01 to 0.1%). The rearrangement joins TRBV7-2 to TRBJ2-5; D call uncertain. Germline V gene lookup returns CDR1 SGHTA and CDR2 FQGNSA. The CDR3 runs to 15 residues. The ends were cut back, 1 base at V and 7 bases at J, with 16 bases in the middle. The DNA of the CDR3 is TGTGCCAGCAGCTTAGATACCGGCCGACCGGGGACCCAGTACTTC. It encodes CASSLDTGRPGTQYF.

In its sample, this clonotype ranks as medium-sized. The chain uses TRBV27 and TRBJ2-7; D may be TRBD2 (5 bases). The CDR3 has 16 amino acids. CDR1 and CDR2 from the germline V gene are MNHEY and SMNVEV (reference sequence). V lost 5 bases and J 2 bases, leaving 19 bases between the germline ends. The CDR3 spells CASSPRPPGSAYEQYV. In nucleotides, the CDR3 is TGTGCCAGCAGTCCCCGACCCCCTGGGAGCGCCTACGAGCAGTACGTC.

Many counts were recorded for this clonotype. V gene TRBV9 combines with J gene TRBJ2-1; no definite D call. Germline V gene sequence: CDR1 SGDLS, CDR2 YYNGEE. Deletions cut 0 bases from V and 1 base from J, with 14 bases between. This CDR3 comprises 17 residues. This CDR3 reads CASSVEAPFGSYNEQFF. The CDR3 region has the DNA TGTGCCAGCAGCGTAGAGGCTCCCTTCGGGTCCTACAATGAGCAGTTCTTC.

CDR3 in amino acids: CASSLDHQVGELFF. CDR3 in DNA: TGTGCCAGCAGTCTCGACCACCAGGTCGGGGAGCTGTTTTTT. This chain joins TRBV2 and TRBJ2-2, with unresolved D. This CDR3 is built from 14 residues. V was pared by 5 bases and J by 7 bases, with 14 bases between. CDR1 and CDR2 from the germline V gene are SNHLY and FYNNEI.

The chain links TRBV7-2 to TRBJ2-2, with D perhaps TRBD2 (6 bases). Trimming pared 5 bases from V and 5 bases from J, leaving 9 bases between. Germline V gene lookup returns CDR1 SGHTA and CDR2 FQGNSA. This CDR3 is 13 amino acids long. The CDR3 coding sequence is TGTGCCAGCAGCGCGGGACTGACCGGGGAGCTGTTTTTT. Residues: CASSAGLTGELFF.

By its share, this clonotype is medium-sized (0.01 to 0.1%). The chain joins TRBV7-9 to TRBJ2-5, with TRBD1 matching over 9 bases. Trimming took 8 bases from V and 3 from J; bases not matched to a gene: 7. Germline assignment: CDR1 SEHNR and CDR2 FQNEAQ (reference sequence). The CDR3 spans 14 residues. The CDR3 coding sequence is TGTGCCAGCGGATGGGGACAGGGAGAAGAGACCCAGTACTTC. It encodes CASGWGQGEETQYF.

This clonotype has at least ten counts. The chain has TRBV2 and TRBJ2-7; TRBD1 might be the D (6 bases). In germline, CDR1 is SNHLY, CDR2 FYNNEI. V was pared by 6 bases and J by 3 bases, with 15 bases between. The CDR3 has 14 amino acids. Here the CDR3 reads CASSIGTRSYEQYF. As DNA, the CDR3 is TGTGCCAGCAGCATCGGGACACGCAGCTACGAGCAGTACTTC. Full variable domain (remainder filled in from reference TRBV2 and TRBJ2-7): EPEVTQTPSHQVTQMGQEVILRCVPISNHLYFYWYRQILGQKVEFLVSFYNNEISEKSEIFDDQFSVERPDGSNFTLKIRSTKLEDSAMYFCASSIGTRSYEQYFGPGTRLTVT.

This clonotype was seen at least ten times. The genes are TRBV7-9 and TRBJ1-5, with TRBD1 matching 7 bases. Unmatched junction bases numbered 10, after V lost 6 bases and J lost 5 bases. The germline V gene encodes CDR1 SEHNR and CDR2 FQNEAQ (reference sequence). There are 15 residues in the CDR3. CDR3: CASSRTGAGDQPQHF. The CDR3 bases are TGTGCCAGCAGTCGTACAGGGGCCGGGGATCAGCCCCAGCATTTT.

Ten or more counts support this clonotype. CDR3 loop: CASSLAFRGEQFF. The CDR3 DNA is TGTGCCAGCAGCTTAGCGTTTCGGGGTGAGCAGTTCTTC. This chain joins TRBV7-2 and TRBJ2-1; perhaps TRBD2 as D (5 bases). The CDR3 has 13 amino acids. The germline V gene encodes CDR1 SGHTA and CDR2 FQGNSA. Trimming stripped 0 bases from V and 9 bases from J, with 9 bases between.

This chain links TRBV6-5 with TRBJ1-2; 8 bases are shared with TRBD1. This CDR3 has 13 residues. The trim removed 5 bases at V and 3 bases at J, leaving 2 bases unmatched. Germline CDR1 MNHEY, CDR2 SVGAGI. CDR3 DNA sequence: TGTGCCAGCAGTCGACAGGGGTACTATGGCTACACCTTC. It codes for CASSRQGYYGYTF.

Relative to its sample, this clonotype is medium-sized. The CDR3 region is CASSDLGLGTDTQYF. The CDR3 bases are TGTGCCAGCAGTGACCTGGGTCTCGGAACAGATACGCAGTATTTT. The gene calls are TRBV25-1 and TRBJ2-3; D is unresolved. Germline V CDR1 and CDR2: MGHDK, SYGVNS. The V and J ends lost 3 bases and 3 bases respectively, with 13 bases between them. The CDR3 is 15 residues long.

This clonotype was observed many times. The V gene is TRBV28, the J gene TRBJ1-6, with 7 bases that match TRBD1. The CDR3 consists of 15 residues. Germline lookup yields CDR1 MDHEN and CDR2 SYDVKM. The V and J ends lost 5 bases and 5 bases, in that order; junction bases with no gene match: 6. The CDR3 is CASSPSTGNNSPLHF. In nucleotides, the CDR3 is TGTGCCAGCAGTCCATCGACAGGGAATAATTCACCCCTCCACTTT.

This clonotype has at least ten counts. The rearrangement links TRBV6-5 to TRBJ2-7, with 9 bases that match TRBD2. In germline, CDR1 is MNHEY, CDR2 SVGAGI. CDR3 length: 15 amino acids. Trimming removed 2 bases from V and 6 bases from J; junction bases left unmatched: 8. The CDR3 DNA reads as TGTGCCAGCAGTTACGGCGGGGGGGCCGGCGGCGAGCAGTACTTC. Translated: CASSYGGGAGGEQYF.

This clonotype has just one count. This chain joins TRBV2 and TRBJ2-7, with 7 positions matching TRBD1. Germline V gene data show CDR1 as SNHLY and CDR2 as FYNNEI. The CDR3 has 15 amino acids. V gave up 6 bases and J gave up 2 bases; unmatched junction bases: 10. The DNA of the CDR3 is TGTGCCAGCAGACCGGACAGGTCGGGGACCTACGAGCAGTACTTC. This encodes CASRPDRSGTYEQYF.

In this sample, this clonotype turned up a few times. The CDR3 is CSASSGQGPGTQYF. The CDR3 DNA is TGCAGTGCTAGTTCGGGACAGGGTCCGGGGACCCAGTACTTC. The chain recombines TRBV20-1 with TRBJ2-5; TRBD1 matches at 9 bases. The V gene end was trimmed by 3 bases and the J gene end by 7 bases; junction bases not matched to a gene: 9. Germline CDR1 and CDR2: DFQATT and SNEGSKA (reference sequence). This CDR3 comprises 14 residues.

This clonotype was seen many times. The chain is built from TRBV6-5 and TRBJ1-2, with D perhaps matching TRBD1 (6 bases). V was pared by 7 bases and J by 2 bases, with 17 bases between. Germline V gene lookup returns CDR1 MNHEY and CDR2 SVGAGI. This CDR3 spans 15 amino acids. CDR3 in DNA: TGTGCCAGCACCAAGGGGGGGGACGGGAACTATGGCTACACCTTC. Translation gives CASTKGGDGNYGYTF.

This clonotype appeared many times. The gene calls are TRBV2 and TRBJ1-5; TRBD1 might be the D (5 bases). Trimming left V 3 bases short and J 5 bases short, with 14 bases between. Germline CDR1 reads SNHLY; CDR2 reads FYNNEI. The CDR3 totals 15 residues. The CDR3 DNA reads TGTGCCAGCAGTGACAGGGAGGAAAGGGATCAGCCCCAGCATTTT. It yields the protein CASSDREERDQPQHF.

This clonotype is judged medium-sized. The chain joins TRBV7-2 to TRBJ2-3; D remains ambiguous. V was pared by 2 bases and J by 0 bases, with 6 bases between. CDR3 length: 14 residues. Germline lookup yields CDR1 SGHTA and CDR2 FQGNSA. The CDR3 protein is CASSLTASTDTQYF. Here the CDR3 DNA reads TGTGCCAGCAGCTTAACTGCTAGCACAGATACGCAGTATTTT. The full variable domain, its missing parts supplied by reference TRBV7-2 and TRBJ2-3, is GAGVSQSPSNKVTEKGKDVELRCDPISGHTALYWYRQSLGQGLEFLIYFQGNSAPDKSGLPSDRFSAERTGGSVSTLTIQRTQQEDSAVYLCASSLTASTDTQYFGPGTRLTVL.

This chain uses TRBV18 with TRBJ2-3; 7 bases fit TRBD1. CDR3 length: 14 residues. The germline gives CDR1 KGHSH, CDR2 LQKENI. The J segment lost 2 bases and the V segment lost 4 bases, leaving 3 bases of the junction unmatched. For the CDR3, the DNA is TGTGCCAGCTCACGGGACAGCCTCACAGATACGCAGTATTTT. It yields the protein CASSRDSLTDTQYF.

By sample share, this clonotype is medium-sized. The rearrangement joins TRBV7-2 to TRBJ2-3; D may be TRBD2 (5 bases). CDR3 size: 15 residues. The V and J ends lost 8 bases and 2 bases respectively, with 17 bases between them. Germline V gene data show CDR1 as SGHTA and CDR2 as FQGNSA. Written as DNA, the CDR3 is TGTGCCAGCCCCCCAGGACTGACTAACACAGATACGCAGTATTTT. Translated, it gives CASPPGLTNTDTQYF.

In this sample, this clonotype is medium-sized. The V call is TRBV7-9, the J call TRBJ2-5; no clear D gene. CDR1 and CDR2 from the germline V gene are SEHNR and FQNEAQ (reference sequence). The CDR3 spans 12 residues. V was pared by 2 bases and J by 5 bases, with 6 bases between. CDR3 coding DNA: TGTGCCAGCAGCTTAACGCCGGAGACCCAGTACTTC. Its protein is CASSLTPETQYF.

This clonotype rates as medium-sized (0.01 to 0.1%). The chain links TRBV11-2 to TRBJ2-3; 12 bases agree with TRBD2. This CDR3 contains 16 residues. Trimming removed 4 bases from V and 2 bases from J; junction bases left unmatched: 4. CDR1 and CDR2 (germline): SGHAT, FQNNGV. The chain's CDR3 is CASSSGTSGLTDTQYF. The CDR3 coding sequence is TGTGCCAGCAGCTCCGGGACTAGCGGGCTCACAGATACGCAGTATTTT. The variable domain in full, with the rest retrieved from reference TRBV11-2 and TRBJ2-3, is EAGVAQSPRYKIIEKRQSVAFWCNPISGHATLYWYQQILGQGPKLLIQFQNNGVVDDSQLPKDRFSAERLKGVDSTLKIQPAKLEDSAVYLCASSSGTSGLTDTQYFGPGTRLTVL.

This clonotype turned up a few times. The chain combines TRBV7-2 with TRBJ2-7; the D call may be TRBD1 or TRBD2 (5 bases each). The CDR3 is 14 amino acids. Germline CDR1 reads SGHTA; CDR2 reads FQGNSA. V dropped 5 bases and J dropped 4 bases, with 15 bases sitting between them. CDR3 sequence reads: CASSTGTRRYEQYF. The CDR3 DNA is TGTGCCAGCAGCACCGGGACCCGGCGTTACGAGCAGTACTTC.

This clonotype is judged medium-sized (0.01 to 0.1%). CDR3 bases: TGCAGTGCTAGAGAAGCATATCAGCCCCAGCATTTT. Its protein product is CSAREAYQPQHF. The chain employs TRBV20-1 and TRBJ1-5; no clear D. Germline V gene data show CDR1 as DFQATT and CDR2 as SNEGSKA (reference sequence). This CDR3 is 12 amino acids long. V lost 0 bases and J lost 5, with 5 bases in between.

CDR3 in amino acids: CASSLERRGGYTF. CDR3 coding DNA: TGTGCCAGCAGCTTAGAGCGCAGGGGTGGCTACACCTTC. The genes are TRBV7-2 and TRBJ1-2, with D tentatively TRBD1 (6 bases). The CDR3 consists of 13 residues. CDR1 is SGHTA, CDR2 FQGNSA, per germline. Deletions cut 1 base from V and 7 bases from J, with 10 bases between.

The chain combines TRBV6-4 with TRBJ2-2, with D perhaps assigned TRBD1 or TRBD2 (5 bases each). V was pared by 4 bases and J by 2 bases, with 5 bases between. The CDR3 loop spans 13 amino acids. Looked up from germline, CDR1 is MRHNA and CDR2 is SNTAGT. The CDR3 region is CASSGDNTGELFF. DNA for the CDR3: TGTGCCAGCAGTGGGGACAACACCGGGGAGCTGTTTTTT.

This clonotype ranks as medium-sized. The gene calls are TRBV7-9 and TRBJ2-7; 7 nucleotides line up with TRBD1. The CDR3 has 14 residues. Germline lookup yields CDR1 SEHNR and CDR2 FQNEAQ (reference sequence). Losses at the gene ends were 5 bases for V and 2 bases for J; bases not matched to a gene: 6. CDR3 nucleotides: TGTGCCAGCAGCCTAACAGGGGTAACCTACGAGCAGTACGTC. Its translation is CASSLTGVTYEQYV.

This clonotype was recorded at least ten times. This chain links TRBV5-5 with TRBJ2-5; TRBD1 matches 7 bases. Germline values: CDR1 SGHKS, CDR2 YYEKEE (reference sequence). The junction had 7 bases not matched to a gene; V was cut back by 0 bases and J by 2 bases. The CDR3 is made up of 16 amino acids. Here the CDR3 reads CASSLGQGSSQETQYF. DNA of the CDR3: TGTGCCAGCAGCTTGGGACAGGGTTCCTCGCAAGAGACCCAGTACTTC.

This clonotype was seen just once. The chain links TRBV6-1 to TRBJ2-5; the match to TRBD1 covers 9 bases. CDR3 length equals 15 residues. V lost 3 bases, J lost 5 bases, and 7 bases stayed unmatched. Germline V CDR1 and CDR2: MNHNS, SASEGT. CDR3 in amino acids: CASSEGQGYLETQYF. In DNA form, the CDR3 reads TGTGCCAGCAGTGAGGGACAGGGCTATTTGGAGACCCAGTACTTC.